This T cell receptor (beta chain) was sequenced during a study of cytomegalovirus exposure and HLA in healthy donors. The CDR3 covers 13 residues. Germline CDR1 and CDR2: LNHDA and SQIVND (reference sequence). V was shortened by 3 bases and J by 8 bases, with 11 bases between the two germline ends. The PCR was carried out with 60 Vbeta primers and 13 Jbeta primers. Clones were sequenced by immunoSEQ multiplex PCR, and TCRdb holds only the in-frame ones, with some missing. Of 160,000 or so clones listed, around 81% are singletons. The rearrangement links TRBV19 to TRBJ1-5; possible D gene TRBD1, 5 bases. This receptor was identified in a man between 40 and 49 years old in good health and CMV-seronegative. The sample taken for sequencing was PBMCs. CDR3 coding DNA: TGTGCCAGTAGTATTACAGGCGTAAAGCCCCAGCATTTT. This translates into CASSITGVKPQHF.